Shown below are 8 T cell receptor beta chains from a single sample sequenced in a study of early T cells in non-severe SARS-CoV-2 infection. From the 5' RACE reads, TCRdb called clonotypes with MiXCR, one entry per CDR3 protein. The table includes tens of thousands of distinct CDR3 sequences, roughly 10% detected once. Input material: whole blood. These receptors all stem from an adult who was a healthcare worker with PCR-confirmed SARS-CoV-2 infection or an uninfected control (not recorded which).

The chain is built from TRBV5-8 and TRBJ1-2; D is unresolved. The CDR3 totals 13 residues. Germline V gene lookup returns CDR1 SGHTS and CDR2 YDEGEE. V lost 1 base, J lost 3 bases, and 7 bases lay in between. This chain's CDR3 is CASSLTTDYGYTF. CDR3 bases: TGTGCCAGCAGCTTGACGACTGACTATGGCTACACCTTC.

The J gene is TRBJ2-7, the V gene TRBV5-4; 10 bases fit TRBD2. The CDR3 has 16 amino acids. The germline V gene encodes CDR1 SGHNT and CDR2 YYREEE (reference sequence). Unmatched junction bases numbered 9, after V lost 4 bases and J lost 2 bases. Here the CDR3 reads CASSPRTSGIAYEQYF. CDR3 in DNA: TGTGCCAGCAGCCCTCGGACTAGCGGAATCGCCTACGAGCAGTACTTC.

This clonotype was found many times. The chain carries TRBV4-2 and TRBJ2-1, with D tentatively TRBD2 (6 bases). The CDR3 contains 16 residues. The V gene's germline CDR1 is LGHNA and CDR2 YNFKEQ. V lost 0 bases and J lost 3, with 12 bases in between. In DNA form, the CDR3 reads TGTGCCAGCAGCCAAGATTCGGGGGACGGCTACAATGAGCAGTTCTTC. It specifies CASSQDSGDGYNEQFF.

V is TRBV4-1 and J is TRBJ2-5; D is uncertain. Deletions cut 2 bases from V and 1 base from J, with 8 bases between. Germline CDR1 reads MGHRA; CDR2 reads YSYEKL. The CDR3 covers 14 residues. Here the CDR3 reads CASSQWKLQETQYF. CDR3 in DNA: TGCGCCAGCAGCCAATGGAAGCTCCAAGAGACCCAGTACTTC.

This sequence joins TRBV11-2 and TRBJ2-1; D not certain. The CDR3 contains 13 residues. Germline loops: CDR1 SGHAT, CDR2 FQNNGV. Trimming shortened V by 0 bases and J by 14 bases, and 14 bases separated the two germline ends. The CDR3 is CASSLDPGVGEFF. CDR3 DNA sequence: TGTGCCAGCAGCTTAGATCCCGGAGTAGGAGAGTTCTTC.

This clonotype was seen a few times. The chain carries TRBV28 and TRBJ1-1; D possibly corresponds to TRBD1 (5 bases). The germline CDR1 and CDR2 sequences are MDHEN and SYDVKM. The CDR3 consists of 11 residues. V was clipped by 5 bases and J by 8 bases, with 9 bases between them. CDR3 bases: TGTGCCAGCAGTGGTCGACAGGAAGCTTTCTTT. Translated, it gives CASSGRQEAFF.

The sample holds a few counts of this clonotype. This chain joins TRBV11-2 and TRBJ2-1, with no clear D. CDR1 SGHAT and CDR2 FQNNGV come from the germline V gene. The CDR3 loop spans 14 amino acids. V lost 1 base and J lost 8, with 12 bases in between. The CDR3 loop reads CASSLAPASYEQFF. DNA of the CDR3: TGTGCCAGCAGCTTAGCCCCCGCCTCCTATGAGCAGTTCTTC.

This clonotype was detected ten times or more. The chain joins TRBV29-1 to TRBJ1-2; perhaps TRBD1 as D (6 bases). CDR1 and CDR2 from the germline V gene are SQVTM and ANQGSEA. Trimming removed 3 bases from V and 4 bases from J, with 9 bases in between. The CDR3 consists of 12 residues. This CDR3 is CSVERGGYGYTF. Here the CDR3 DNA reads TGCAGCGTTGAGAGGGGGGGCTATGGCTACACCTTC.